This T cell receptor beta chain stems from a study of OX40 agonist ivuxolimab in advanced cancers. For the study at large: The study gave patients intravenous ivuxolimab at 0.01 to 10 mg/kg every 2 weeks.

As regards this clone: Its matching antigen is unknown.

Profiled with immunoSEQ multiplex PCR; TCRdb holds only in-frame clones, not every one. The sample has about 75,000 clones; roughly 86% are singletons. Study observations and caveats: In the 0.1-3.0 mg/kg groups, partial responders showed among the lowest expansion.

Sequenced here: CD4+ or CD8+ T cells sorted from blood, sampled in a trial of the OX40 agonist ivuxolimab. This clonotype was sampled from an adult with an advanced solid tumor such as melanoma, head and neck, liver or kidney cancer.

This chain's CDR3 is CASRPPRQGGKETQYF. Written as DNA, the CDR3 is TGTGCCAGCAGGCCCCCTCGACAGGGGGGGAAGGAGACCCAGTACTTC. V and J are TRBV11-2 and TRBJ2-5, with TRBD1 matching 9 bases. This CDR3 spans 16 amino acids. Germline V gene lookup returns CDR1 SGHAT and CDR2 FQNNGV. Trimming took 6 bases from V and 5 from J; bases not matched to a gene: 13. Full variable domain (rest looked up from reference TRBV11-2 and TRBJ2-5): EAGVAQSPRYKIIEKRQSVAFWCNPISGHATLYWYQQILGQGPKLLIQFQNNGVVDDSQLPKDRFSAERLKGVDSTLKIQPAKLEDSAVYLCASRPPRQGGKETQYFGPGTRLLVL.